This is a list of T cell receptor beta chains from one sample in a study of shared clonotypes between healthy human individuals. Profiling relied on immunoSEQ multiplex PCR, and the TCRdb table lists in-frame clones only, not all of them. In the table there are some 1.4 million clones, 96% of which are singletons. Sequenced input: naive CD4+ T cells sorted from blood. The receptors stem from a man under 40 in good health. Both conserved end residues are part of each CDR3. Each record gives: CDR3 DNA, CDR3 protein, V gene, D gene, J gene, clone size. The D gene is left open where the match is weak. Clone size is stated in some rows and not others, as once, few, many or a class when expanded.

TGCGCCAGCAGCGCAGACCCGGGGGCTACCTACGAGCAGTACTTC | CASSADPGATYEQYF | TRBV5-1 | - | TRBJ2-7 | -
TGTGCCAGCTCAGCGGGAGCAAGCACAGATACGCAGTATTTT | CASSAGASTDTQYF | TRBV6-1 | TRBD2 | TRBJ2-3 | -
TGCAGCGTGACGGGACAAGCCTACGAGCAGTACTTC | CSVTGQAYEQYF | TRBV29-1 | - | TRBJ2-7 | -
TGTGCCAGTAGTATTAGCGACTACTCCATCGCTACGCAGTATTTT | CASSISDYSIATQYF | TRBV19 | - | TRBJ2-3 | -
TGTGCCAGCTCACCGAATTTTTCAGACTATGGCTACACCTTC | CASSPNFSDYGYTF | TRBV18 | - | TRBJ1-2 | -
TGCGCCAGCAGCCAGGGTGGCGGGTCCGGGGAGCTGTTTTTT | CASSQGGGSGELFF | TRBV4-3 | - | TRBJ2-2 | -
TGTGCCGGGACGGTGGGGGTAGGATTTGGAAAAACTGAAGCTTTCTTT | CAGTVGVGFGKTEAFF | TRBV7-6 | - | TRBJ1-1 | -
TGTGCCAGCAGTTATGCGGGAACGGGGGAGCAGTACTTC | CASSYAGTGEQYF | TRBV28 | - | TRBJ2-7 | -
TGTGCCATCAGTGAGGGACAGGGAACTACTAATGAAAAACTGTTTTTT | CAISEGQGTTNEKLFF | TRBV10-3 | TRBD1 | TRBJ1-4 | -
TGTGCCAGTAGCGTAGCGGGAGGCGAGCAGTACTTC | CASSVAGGEQYF | TRBV19 | TRBD2 | TRBJ2-7 | -
TGTGCCACCAGCAGAGTGGGACAGCACAATGAGCAGTTCTTC | CATSRVGQHNEQFF | TRBV15 | TRBD1 | TRBJ2-1 | once
TGCAGCGTGGCTAGTGCTAGCGGGATAGGTTTAGAGACCCAGTACTTC | CSVASASGIGLETQYF | TRBV29-1 | TRBD2 | TRBJ2-5 | -
TGCAGCGGGTTAGGAGCGGGAGTTTTAAGGAACAATGAGCAGTTCTTC | CSGLGAGVLRNNEQFF | TRBV29-1 | TRBD2 | TRBJ2-1 | -
TGCGCCAGCAGCCTACCGACAGGGGTCGGCACCGGGGAGCTGTTTTTT | CASSLPTGVGTGELFF | TRBV5-1 | TRBD1 | TRBJ2-2 | -
TGTGCCAGCAGTGAAAGGCAGGGCTACAATGAGCAGTTCTTC | CASSERQGYNEQFF | TRBV6-1 | - | TRBJ2-1 | -
TGTGCCAGTAGTATCCGGCGGACCGCGCGCACAGATACGCAGTATTTT | CASSIRRTARTDTQYF | TRBV19 | - | TRBJ2-3 | -
TGCGCCAGCAGCGAGGGACTAGCGGGAGTCACAGATACGCAGTATTTT | CASSEGLAGVTDTQYF | TRBV5-1 | TRBD2 | TRBJ2-3 | once
TGTGCCAGCAGTTCGACAGCGCGCAATCAGCCCCAGCATTTT | CASSSTARNQPQHF | TRBV2 | - | TRBJ1-5 | -
TGCGCCAGCAGCTTGTCAGGAACCTCCTACGAGCAGTACTTC | CASSLSGTSYEQYF | TRBV5-1 | - | TRBJ2-7 | -
TGTGCCAGCAGCCCGGGGACAGGCAATCAGCCCCAGCATTTT | CASSPGTGNQPQHF | TRBV7-9 | TRBD1 | TRBJ1-5 | -
TGTGCCAGTCGCAGGGGCGGCGGGGAGCTGTTTTTT | CASRRGGGELFF | TRBV2 | - | TRBJ2-2 | -
TGTGCCAGCAGCTTTAAGTACGAGCAGTACTTC | CASSFKYEQYF | TRBV7-2 | - | TRBJ2-7 | -
TGTGCCAGCAGTTACCTACTAGCGGGAGGTCTAAATGAGCAGTTCTTC | CASSYLLAGGLNEQFF | TRBV6-5 | TRBD2 | TRBJ2-1 | -
TGTGCCAGCAGCTTAGGGTCCGGGGGGAGGGCCTCAGAGACCCAGTACTTC | CASSLGSGGRASETQYF | TRBV7-2 | TRBD2 | TRBJ2-5 | once
TGTGCCAGCAGCCAAGAAATCCACAGTCGCACTGAAGCTTTCTTT | CASSQEIHSRTEAFF | TRBV14 | - | TRBJ1-1 | -
TGTGCCTGGAGCTCCATCGTACGGGGGGCACGGATTAGCTCCTACAATGAGCAGTTCTTC | CAWSSIVRGARISSYNEQFF | TRBV30 | - | TRBJ2-1 | -
TGTGCCAGCAGCGCGCACGAAGGGGAAAGTAATGAAAAACTGTTTTTT | CASSAHEGESNEKLFF | TRBV9 | - | TRBJ1-4 | -
TGTGCCAGCAGCCGATCGTTGGGCCGAGGCCCCACAGATACGCAGTATTTT | CASSRSLGRGPTDTQYF | TRBV7-2 | - | TRBJ2-3 | -
TGTGCCAGCAGTTTACGAGAGACCTACGAGCAGTACTTC | CASSLRETYEQYF | TRBV28 | - | TRBJ2-7 | -
TGTGCCAGCAGCTTAGGGCCTAAGACAGATACGCAGTATTTT | CASSLGPKTDTQYF | TRBV11-2 | - | TRBJ2-3 | -
TGTGCCAGCAGTCGGCGTGACGGGCGGGGTCTTGAGCAGTTCTTC | CASSRRDGRGLEQFF | TRBV6-1 | - | TRBJ2-1 | once
TGCGCCAGCAGCCAGGCTACTATCGCGGATGAGCAGTTCTTC | CASSQATIADEQFF | TRBV4-1 | - | TRBJ2-1 | -
TGTGCCAGCAGCTCAAAGATGAACACTGAAGCTTTCTTT | CASSSKMNTEAFF | TRBV5-5 | - | TRBJ1-1 | -
TGTGCCAGCAGCTTAGTAACCAGGACAGGGGACTACGAGCAGTACTTC | CASSLVTRTGDYEQYF | TRBV11-2 | TRBD1 | TRBJ2-7 | -
TGTGCCAGCAGTTTATTGGGGTTCGGCAATCAGCCCCAGCATTTT | CASSLLGFGNQPQHF | TRBV28 | - | TRBJ1-5 | -
TGTGCCAGCAGGGGGACAGGTGTAGATGGCTACACCTTC | CASRGTGVDGYTF | TRBV25-1 | TRBD1 | TRBJ1-2 | -
TGTGCCAGCAGTGGGTCCGGGGGGAGCTCCTACGAGCAGTACTTC | CASSGSGGSSYEQYF | TRBV2 | TRBD2 | TRBJ2-7 | -
TGTGCCTGGAGTGTGGAGGCAGGGGGGACTGAAGCTTTCTTT | CAWSVEAGGTEAFF | TRBV30 | TRBD1 | TRBJ1-1 | -
TGCAGCGTTGCGGGCCAAGCGGGTCGCTCCTACAATGAGCAGTTCTTC | CSVAGQAGRSYNEQFF | TRBV29-1 | - | TRBJ2-1 | -
TGTGCCAGCAGCCTGAGGGGGACAGACCGGAGCTCTGGAAACACCATATATTTT | CASSLRGTDRSSGNTIYF | TRBV7-2 | TRBD1 | TRBJ1-3 | -
TGTGCCAGCTCTCTACGGGAGAACACTGAAGCTTTCTTT | CASSLRENTEAFF | TRBV9 | - | TRBJ1-1 | -
TGCGCCAGCAGCCTAGATAAGAACACTGAAGCTTTCTTT | CASSLDKNTEAFF | TRBV5-1 | - | TRBJ1-1 | -
TGTGCCAGTAGTATCTTTGGTAGCGGGATGGCTAGCTCCTACGAGCAGTACTTC | CASSIFGSGMASSYEQYF | TRBV19 | TRBD2 | TRBJ2-7 | -
TGTGCCAGCAGCTTATTATCTAATAAGGGAGATGAGCAGTTCTTC | CASSLLSNKGDEQFF | TRBV13 | - | TRBJ2-1 | -
TGCGCCAGCAGCTTCGTGACCGCAAGCAATGAGCAGTTCTTC | CASSFVTASNEQFF | TRBV5-1 | - | TRBJ2-1 | -
TGTGCCACTTCACAGGGGGCGCGTGAAAAACTGTTTTTT | CATSQGAREKLFF | TRBV19 | TRBD1 | TRBJ1-4 | -
TGCGCCAGCAGCATGACCAGTAGTGCTTTCACCGGGGAGCTGTTTTTT | CASSMTSSAFTGELFF | TRBV4-1 | - | TRBJ2-2 | -
TGTGCCACCCAGGACGCTAACACCATATATTTT | CATQDANTIYF | TRBV28 | - | TRBJ1-3 | once
TGTGCCAGCAGCCCGGAGGCCAAGACCCAGTACTTC | CASSPEAKTQYF | TRBV6-5 | - | TRBJ2-5 | -
TGTGCCAGCAGCTTAGAACCGGGATCGAACACCGGGGAGCTGTTTTTT | CASSLEPGSNTGELFF | TRBV7-2 | - | TRBJ2-2 | -